This entry is about one T cell receptor (beta chain). Its antigen has not been determined. Nothing much larger sits one base from this clone, and base qualities are not available. This specimen comes from a study of tumor-infiltrating lymphocytes in primary liver carcinoma (TCRdb year 2017). General notes on the study: Between late 2015 and early 2016, about 5 patients in China with histopathologically diagnosed primary liver carcinoma had surgical resection. The five patients, three men and two women aged 30 to 69 years, had hepatocellular carcinoma (four) or combined HCC and intrahepatic cholangiocarcinoma (one). The five patients had tumors of stage T1-T3 N0M0, with maximum diameters ranging from about 4 to 11 cm. Samples yielded roughly 3.5 to 8 million productive TCRbeta reads; read depth did not differ significantly between tissue types. For each liver tumor, the study sampled five regions along with adjacent normal tissue and blood, and applied TCRbeta repertoire sequencing, expression microarrays and whole-exome sequencing. A total of about 35 specimens from 5 patients underwent TCRbeta repertoire sequencing, comprising about 25 tumor regions, 5 adjacent noncancerous liver tissues and 5 peripheral blood samples. Technical replicate repertoires showed high reproducibility, with mean shared-clone rates around 0.9 and correlation coefficients above 0.95.

RNA from unsorted whole blood was extracted with TRIzol reagent, and germline DNA was obtained with the DNeasy Blood & Tissue kit. Patients had chronic HBV infection and were treatment-naive at sampling. Before surgery, approximately 3.7 milliliters of peripheral blood were drawn into K2EDTA tubes. Broader findings and caveats from the paper: Compared with blood, tumors had a significantly larger share of the repertoire taken up by the top 250 clones (p = 0.039). Only the TCR beta chain was sequenced, which likely underestimates true repertoire diversity because unpaired alpha chains were not captured. Only a few patients were included in the study, and the authors note that the findings should be validated in a larger study. Repertoire overlap was found to be higher between tumor regions (mean approximately 35%) than between tumor-adjacent (roughly 17%) or tumor-blood (around 14%) pairs, consistent with antigen-driven expansion. Bulk unsorted samples precluded comparing CD4+ and CD8+ T cell repertoires.

TCRbeta-specific cDNA was reverse-transcribed from 500 ng total RNA using a constant-region primer and ProtoScript II reverse transcriptase. Three nested multiplex PCR rounds, following a slightly modified ARM-PCR procedure, were used to build the TCRbeta libraries. Each of the first two PCR rounds ran for approximately 10 cycles and used multiplex TRBV1-TRBV30 forward primers together with a Cbeta reverse primer. A final 25-cycle PCR with Deep VentR polymerase added sample barcodes and Illumina adapters. Amplicons of 200-500 bp were gel-purified with a QIAquick gel extraction kit before sequencing. An Illumina HiSeq 2500 was used to sequence the TCRbeta amplicons with 250-bp paired-end reads. In the original analysis: Trimmomatic v0.33 was used to quality-trim the reads, and FLASH v1.2.11 was used to merge paired reads so that full CDR3 sequences could be recovered. V, D and J germline segments were assigned to the rearranged TCRbeta sequences using MiGEC v1.2.1b. Clonotype statistics and Shannon-Wiener diversity indices were computed with VDJtools v1.0.0. Except for diversity analysis, only the 250 most abundant clonotypes of each sample were used in subsequent analyses to reduce sampling bias. Starting from the raw public reads, TCRdb applied fastp trimming at Q25, assembled clones with MiXCR and retained in-frame beta chains. Each record represents a unique CDR3 protein, reported with the most common genes and DNA among its rows. The V and J calls were not made by the authors but by TCRdb's processing. The sample table holds approximately 340,000 distinct CDR3 sequences, of which approximately 65% were seen once. In total, the top ten clones hold 5.5% to 8% of the sample.

Relative to germline, V is 1 base shorter and J is 4 bases shorter, with 14 bases between their ends. From the germline V gene, CDR1 is SGHAT and CDR2 is FQNNGV. Inclusive of the bounding cysteine and phenylalanine, the CDR3 is 15 residues long. Of all the DNA, just the CDR3 is kept, 45 bases in frame from base 1. The sample consisted of peripheral blood. This chain joins TRBV11-2 to TRBJ2-7; TRBD1 might be the D gene, on 6 matching bases. This clonotype was obtained from a man aged 35 to 55 with primary liver carcinoma and hepatitis B virus infection. The CDR3 sequence is CASSLGWRQVYEQYF. The DNA is TGTGCCAGCAGCTTAGGTTGGAGACAGGTTTACGAGCAGTACTTC.